Sequencing of this T cell receptor beta chain was carried out in a study of cytotoxic CD8 clonotypes in ibrutinib-treated CLL. Study-level points and caveats: Timing of sampling differed between sustained-remission and progressing patients.

Assay used: immunoSEQ multiplex PCR; TCRdb lists only in-frame clones, some missing. The sample records about 160,000 clones, roughly 77% being singletons. V was pared by 1 base and J by 1 base, with 9 bases between. The CDR3 is 15 residues long. A word on this clone: Its matching antigen is unknown.

The sequenced sample was PBMCs, obtained after 12 months of ibrutinib treatment. This chain joins TRBV5-3 and TRBJ2-4, with D tentatively TRBD1 (5 bases). TRBV5-3 has ORF status, its function being uncertain. The sequence came from a human donor with chronic lymphocytic leukemia. CDR3 sequence reads: CARSLRQPAKNIQYF. CDR3 in DNA: TGTGCCAGAAGCTTGCGACAGCCCGCCAAAAACATTCAGTACTTC.